This entry lists 23 T cell receptor beta chains sequenced from one sample in a study of OX40 agonist ivuxolimab in advanced cancers. Here immunoSEQ multiplex PCR was the method, and the copy in TCRdb shows in-frame clones only, minus some. The table lists some 54,000 clones, roughly 81% of them singletons. Sequencing used CD4+ or CD8+ T cells sorted from blood, obtained in a trial of the OX40 agonist ivuxolimab. The receptors were gathered from an adult with an advanced solid tumor such as melanoma, head and neck, liver or kidney cancer.

The V and J genes are TRBV6-1 and TRBJ2-5; no reliable D call. Trimming removed 3 bases at V and 2 bases at J, with 7 bases between. CDR1 and CDR2 from the germline V gene are MNHNS and SASEGT. The CDR3 is made up of 13 amino acids. Here the CDR3 DNA reads TGTGCCAGCAGTGACGTAGTGCAAGAGACCCAGTACTTC. As protein: CASSDVVQETQYF.

The J gene is TRBJ2-2, the V gene TRBV19; tentative D call: TRBD2 (9 bases). Looked up from germline, CDR1 is LNHDA and CDR2 is SQIVND (reference sequence). Trimming took 7 bases from V and 4 from J, leaving 34 bases between them. There are 21 residues in the CDR3. The chain's CDR3 is CASTLRGRGLGAGGFTGELFF. The CDR3 region has the DNA TGTGCCAGTACCCTCCGTGGCAGGGGGCTAGGAGCGGGAGGTTTCACCGGGGAGCTGTTTTTT. The whole variable domain, remainder taken from reference TRBV19 and TRBJ2-2, is DGGITQSPKYLFRKEGQNVTLSCEQNLNHDAMYWYRQDPGQGLRLIYYSQIVNDFQKGDIAEGYSVSREKKESFPLTVTSAQKNPTAFYLCASTLRGRGLGAGGFTGELFFGEGSRLTVL.

This clone was observed a single time. This chain uses TRBV15 with TRBJ2-2; D is uncertain. V was cut by 0 bases and J by 8 bases, with 7 bases left in between. CDR3 length: 13 residues. Per the germline V gene, CDR1 is LNHNV and CDR2 is YYDKDF (reference sequence). The CDR3: CATSRDLGGELFF. The CDR3 region has the DNA TGTGCCACCAGCAGAGATCTGGGGGGGGAGCTGTTTTTT.

Comments on this clone: The same CDR3 is also encoded by other DNA sequences in this sample. This chain links TRBV5-1 with TRBJ2-3, with D tentatively TRBD2 (6 bases). CDR3 length equals 14 residues. Per germline, CDR1 SGHRS and CDR2 YFSETQ. V lost 4 bases and J 0 bases, leaving 9 bases between the germline ends. The CDR3 is CASSPGTSTDTQYF. CDR3 DNA sequence: TGCGCCAGCAGCCCTGGGACTAGCACAGATACGCAGTATTTT.

V gene TRBV19 combines with J gene TRBJ1-1; D is possibly TRBD1 (5 bases). Per germline, CDR1 LNHDA and CDR2 SQIVND (reference sequence). There are 13 residues in the CDR3. Trimming left V 7 bases short and J 7 bases short, with 16 bases between. CDR3 sequence reads: CASKGGGRDEAFF. As DNA, the CDR3 is TGTGCCAGTAAAGGCGGGGGACGGGATGAAGCTTTCTTT.

This sequence joins TRBV19 and TRBJ1-2, with 12 bases that match TRBD1. CDR1 and CDR2 from the germline V gene are LNHDA and SQIVND (reference sequence). This CDR3 comprises 14 residues. J gave up 8 bases and V 6 bases, and 7 bases lay outside the gene matches. The CDR3 spells CASSPGQGARGYTF. CDR3 DNA sequence: TGTGCCAGTAGCCCGGGACAGGGGGCGAGAGGCTACACCTTC.

This clone appeared a few times. The chain has TRBV27 and TRBJ2-2; TRBD1 is a possible D gene (6 bases). Trimming shortened V by 3 bases and J by 2 bases, and 7 bases separated the two germline ends. The CDR3 is 14 residues long. Germline CDR1 is MNHEY and CDR2 is SMNVEV (reference sequence). CDR3 sequence reads: CASSLDRNTGELFF. For the CDR3, the DNA is TGTGCCAGCAGTTTGGACAGAAACACCGGGGAGCTGTTTTTT.

The chain combines TRBV28 with TRBJ2-1, with 11 bases aligning to TRBD2. The V gene's germline CDR1 is MDHEN and CDR2 SYDVKM. J lost 7 bases, V lost 2 bases, and 4 bases had no gene match. The CDR3 consists of 15 residues. CDR3 sequence reads: CASSLMASGRNEQFF. In DNA form, the CDR3 reads TGTGCCAGCAGTTTAATGGCTAGCGGGAGGAATGAGCAGTTCTTC.

This clone was observed a few times. CDR3 sequence (DNA): TGCGCCAGCAGCCCAGGGACAGGCCCTACCGGGGAGCTGTTTTTT. This translates into CASSPGTGPTGELFF. V is TRBV5-1 and J is TRBJ2-2; 8 nucleotides line up with TRBD1. Germline V gives CDR1 SGHRS, CDR2 YFSETQ. This CDR3 has 15 amino acids. Trimming cost V 4 bases and J 5 bases; bases outside gene matches: 7.

The chain couples TRBV2 to TRBJ1-2; D might be TRBD1 (5 bases). The CDR3 has 13 amino acids. Germline values: CDR1 SNHLY, CDR2 FYNNEI. Trimming stripped 3 bases from V and 2 bases from J, with 7 bases between. CDR3 sequence reads: CASSDGGNYGYTF. CDR3 bases: TGTGCCAGCAGTGATGGGGGAAACTATGGCTACACCTTC.

The J gene is TRBJ2-1, the V gene TRBV2, with D perhaps TRBD1 (6 bases). V lost 6 bases and J 4 bases, leaving 13 bases between the germline ends. The length of the CDR3 is 14 residues. The germline CDR1 and CDR2 sequences are SNHLY and FYNNEI. The CDR3 is CASRKITGYNEQFF. CDR3 bases: TGTGCCAGCAGAAAAATCACAGGGTACAATGAGCAGTTCTTC. Drawing the rest from reference TRBV2 and TRBJ2-1, the complete variable domain is EPEVTQTPSHQVTQMGQEVILRCVPISNHLYFYWYRQILGQKVEFLVSFYNNEISEKSEIFDDQFSVERPDGSNFTLKIRSTKLEDSAMYFCASRKITGYNEQFFGPGTRLTVL.

This clone occurred once. CDR3 sequence: CARSLRGLGTEAFF. The CDR3 coding sequence is TGTGCCAGAAGCTTGAGGGGGCTGGGCACTGAAGCTTTCTTT. The genes are TRBV5-3 and TRBJ1-1; TRBD1 matches at 7 bases. TRBV5-3 qualifies as an ORF whose function is uncertain. V was clipped by 1 base and J by 4 bases; unmatched bases: 4. The CDR3 has 14 amino acids.

The chain employs TRBV18 and TRBJ1-1; maybe TRBD1 (6 bases). The CDR3 is made up of 16 amino acids. The V and J ends lost 2 bases and 6 bases respectively, with 19 bases between them. Per germline, CDR1 KGHSH and CDR2 LQKENI. The CDR3 coding sequence is TGTGCCAGCTCACCAAGGACAGATCGGGGCCTAGCTGAAGCTTTCTTT. Translation: CASSPRTDRGLAEAFF.

The gene calls are TRBV15 and TRBJ1-6; D uncertain. Germline V lookup: CDR1 LNHNV, CDR2 YYDKDF (reference sequence). This CDR3 spans 15 amino acids. V dropped 6 bases and J dropped 7 bases, with 16 bases sitting between them. CDR3 in DNA: TGTGCCACCAGTCAGGAGTTCTTGCCCAATTCACCCCTCCACTTT. It translates to CATSQEFLPNSPLHF.

The chain joins TRBV5-4 to TRBJ2-7; unclear D gene. V shed 4 bases and J shed 2 bases, with 16 bases lying between them. The germline V gene has CDR1 SGHNT and CDR2 YYREEE (reference sequence). CDR3 size: 15 residues. CDR3 amino acids: CASSPNPTDTYEQYF. Written as DNA, the CDR3 is TGTGCCAGCAGCCCCAACCCGACTGACACCTACGAGCAGTACTTC.

Worth noting for this clone: Other DNA sequences in the sample encode the same CDR3. This chain connects TRBV7-2 to TRBJ1-2, with a tentative D call TRBD1 (6 bases). Germline lookup yields CDR1 SGHTA and CDR2 FQGNSA. V was pared by 5 bases and J by 8 bases, with 15 bases between. This CDR3 has 13 residues. CDR3 DNA sequence: TGTGCCAGCAGCAGTACATCAACAGGGGGCTACACCTTC. Its translation is CASSSTSTGGYTF.

This chain uses TRBV10-3 with TRBJ2-1; D gene ambiguous. V shed 7 bases and J shed 0 bases, with 13 bases lying between them. The CDR3 totals 15 residues. CDR1 and CDR2 from the germline V gene are ENHRY and SYGVKD. The CDR3 DNA reads as TGTGCCATCAATCGACAACCCAGCTCCTACAATGAGCAGTTCTTC. Residues: CAINRQPSSYNEQFF.

The V and J genes are TRBV7-9 and TRBJ2-7; 7 nucleotides agree with TRBD2. Germline V gene lookup returns CDR1 SEHNR and CDR2 FQNEAQ (reference sequence). The CDR3 extends over 14 amino acids. After removal of 4 bases from V and 2 bases from J, the junction contained 5 bases not matched to a gene. As DNA, the CDR3 is TGTGCCAGCAGCTGGAGAGGACTAGCCTACGAGCAGTACTTC. It yields the protein CASSWRGLAYEQYF.

This chain links TRBV28 with TRBJ2-7; D call uncertain. Trimming took 3 bases from V and 0 from J, leaving 6 bases between them. Germline V gene lookup returns CDR1 MDHEN and CDR2 SYDVKM. The CDR3 is 13 amino acids. Here the CDR3 reads CASSLNPSYEQYF. As DNA, the CDR3 is TGTGCCAGCAGTTTGAACCCCTCCTACGAGCAGTACTTC.

The V and J genes are TRBV7-9 and TRBJ1-4; 7 bases align to TRBD1. CDR3 length equals 16 residues. The V and J ends lost 2 bases and 4 bases, in that order; junction bases with no gene match: 7. CDR1 and CDR2 (germline): SEHNR, FQNEAQ (reference sequence). This CDR3 reads CASSLSGQARNEKLFF. The CDR3 nucleotides are TGTGCCAGCAGCTTATCCGGACAGGCCCGTAATGAAAAACTGTTTTTT.

The chain recombines TRBV6-1 with TRBJ2-7; tentative D call: TRBD1 (6 bases). The CDR3 is 13 residues long. CDR1 is MNHNS and CDR2 is SASEGT in the germline V gene. V was cut by 7 bases and J by 2 bases, with 12 bases left in between. CDR3 DNA: TGTGCCAGCACCTACCGGGACACCTACGAGCAGTACTTC. It codes for CASTYRDTYEQYF.

Comment on this clone: Its ends do not fully match the called genes, so a read error is possible. The chain is built from TRBV10-2 and TRBJ1-5, with D hard to call. The length of the CDR3 is 13 residues. Germline-derived CDR1 and CDR2 are WSHSY and SAAADI. In DNA, the CDR3 is TGCGCCAGCCGTGAGGGAAGCAATCAGCCCCAGCATTTT. This translates into CASREGSNQPQHF.

The chain couples TRBV6-6 to TRBJ2-1; 9 positions agree with TRBD2. The ends lost 4 bases at V and 1 base at J; junction bases unmatched: 5. CDR1 and CDR2 from the germline V gene are MNHNY and SVGAGI (reference sequence). The CDR3 has 16 amino acids. The CDR3 coding sequence is TGTGCCAGCAGTTCCTATCTAGCGGGATCCTACAATGAGCAGTTCTTC. Translating gives CASSSYLAGSYNEQFF.